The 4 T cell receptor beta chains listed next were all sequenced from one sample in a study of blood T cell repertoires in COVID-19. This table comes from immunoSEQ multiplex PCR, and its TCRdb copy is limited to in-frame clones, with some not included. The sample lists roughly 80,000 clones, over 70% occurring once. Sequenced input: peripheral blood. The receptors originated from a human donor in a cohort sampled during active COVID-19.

CDR3 protein: CASSFSPSTTNEKLFF. As DNA, the CDR3 is TGTGCCAGTAGTTTCTCCCCATCTACAACTAATGAAAAACTGTTTTTT. This chain connects TRBV19 to TRBJ1-4; D not resolved. V dropped 5 bases and J dropped 0 bases, with 13 bases sitting between them. This CDR3 is 16 amino acids long. Germline V gene lookup returns CDR1 LNHDA and CDR2 SQIVND (reference sequence). Filled out from reference TRBV19 and TRBJ1-4, the complete variable domain reads DGGITQSPKYLFRKEGQNVTLSCEQNLNHDAMYWYRQDPGQGLRLIYYSQIVNDFQKGDIAEGYSVSREKKESFPLTVTSAQKNPTAFYLCASSFSPSTTNEKLFFGSGTQLSVL.

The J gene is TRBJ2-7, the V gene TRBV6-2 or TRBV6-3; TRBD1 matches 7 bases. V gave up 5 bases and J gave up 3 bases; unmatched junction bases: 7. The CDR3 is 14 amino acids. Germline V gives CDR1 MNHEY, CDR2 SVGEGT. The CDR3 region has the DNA TGTGCCAGCAGTACCCGGGACAGCCTCTACGAGCAGTACGTC. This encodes CASSTRDSLYEQYV.

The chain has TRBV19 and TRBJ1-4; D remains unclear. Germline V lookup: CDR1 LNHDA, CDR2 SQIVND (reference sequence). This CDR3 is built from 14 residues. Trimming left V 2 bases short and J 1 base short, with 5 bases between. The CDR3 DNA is TGTGCCAGTAGTATAACTATAACTAATGAAAAACTGTTTTTT. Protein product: CASSITITNEKLFF. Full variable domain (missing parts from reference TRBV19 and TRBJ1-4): DGGITQSPKYLFRKEGQNVTLSCEQNLNHDAMYWYRQDPGQGLRLIYYSQIVNDFQKGDIAEGYSVSREKKESFPLTVTSAQKNPTAFYLCASSITITNEKLFFGSGTQLSVL.

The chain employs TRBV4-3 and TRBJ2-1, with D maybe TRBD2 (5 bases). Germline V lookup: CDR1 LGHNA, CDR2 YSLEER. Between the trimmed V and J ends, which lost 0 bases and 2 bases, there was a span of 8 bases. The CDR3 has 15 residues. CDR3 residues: CASSQDFSAYNEQFF. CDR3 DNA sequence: TGCGCCAGCAGCCAAGATTTTAGCGCCTACAATGAGCAGTTCTTC.